The T cell receptor (beta chain) described here comes from a study of CD8+CD57+ T cells in acquired aplastic anemia. There are 17 residues in the CDR3. Trimming took off 2 bases at V and 0 bases at J, with 14 bases between the two ends. In germline, CDR1 is MGHDK, CDR2 SYGVNS. TCR beta VDJ combinations and CDR3 sequences were profiled from genomic DNA. TCRdb processed the reads anew with MiXCR; each CDR3 protein has one entry. Among around 430,000 distinct CDR3 sequences, 25% to 40% were seen once, and the ten largest hold roughly 0.8%. The patients chosen for sequencing had shown expansion of CD8+CD57+ cells (detected by flow cytometry). Each patient had severe acquired aplastic anemia. This clonotype showed up many times.

V and J are TRBV25-1 and TRBJ2-1, with a tentative D call TRBD2 (6 bases). Input material: sorted CD4+, CD8+, or CD8+CD57+ T cells (not recorded which) from PBMCs. The sequence was collected from a human donor with aplastic anemia. Here the CDR3 reads CASSEPRVGSSYNEQFF. The CDR3 DNA follows: TGTGCCAGCAGTGAACCGAGGGTCGGGAGCTCCTACAATGAGCAGTTCTTC.